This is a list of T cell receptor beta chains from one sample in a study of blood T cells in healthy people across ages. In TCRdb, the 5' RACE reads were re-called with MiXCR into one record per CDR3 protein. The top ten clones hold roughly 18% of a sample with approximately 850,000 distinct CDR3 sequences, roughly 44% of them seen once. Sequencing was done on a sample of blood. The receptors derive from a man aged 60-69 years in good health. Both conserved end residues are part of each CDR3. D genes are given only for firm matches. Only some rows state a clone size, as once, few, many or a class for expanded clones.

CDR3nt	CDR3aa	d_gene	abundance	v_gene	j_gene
TGTGCCAGCAGCCTAGCGGGGACCCACTACAATGAGCAGTTCTTC	CASSLAGTHYNEQFF	TRBD2	-	TRBV7-9	TRBJ2-1
TGTGCCATCAGTGAGCCCGATCAGACGAGCTCCTACGAGCAGTACTTC	CAISEPDQTSSYEQYF	-	few	TRBV10-3	TRBJ2-7
TGTGCCAGCAGCCAAGTCGGGGGAGCGGGCAATACGCAGTATTTT	CASSQVGGAGNTQYF	-	-	TRBV3-1	TRBJ2-3
TGCAGTGCTAGAGGGGGGGCTAGCACAGATACGCAGTATTTT	CSARGGASTDTQYF	-	-	TRBV20-1	TRBJ2-3
TGTGCCAGCAGTTTAGGGAGGCTCCAAGAGACCCAGTACTTC	CASSLGRLQETQYF	-	-	TRBV27	TRBJ2-5
TGCGCCAGCAGCTTCGGGTACCGACTAGCGGGGGCGAGCACAGATACGCAGTATTTT	CASSFGYRLAGASTDTQYF	TRBD2	-	TRBV5-1	TRBJ2-3
TGTGCCAGCAGCTTAAGGTGGGGGGGAACCTACGAGCAGTACTTC	CASSLRWGGTYEQYF	TRBD2	few	TRBV7-2	TRBJ2-7
TGTGCCAGCAGCTTCTCCGGAGTTGAGCAGTTCTTC	CASSFSGVEQFF	-	-	TRBV11-2	TRBJ2-1
TGTGCCACCAGTGACCCAACAGGGAGGCAGTACTTC	CATSDPTGRQYF	-	few	TRBV24-1	TRBJ2-7
TGTGCCAGCCTATCCGGACAGTCGAACACTGAAGCTTTCTTT	CASLSGQSNTEAFF	-	few	TRBV6-2/TRBV6-3	TRBJ1-1
TGTGCCATCAGTGAAGGGGGTGGCAATCAGCCCCAGCATTTT	CAISEGGGNQPQHF	-	few	TRBV10-3	TRBJ1-5
TGTGCCAGCAGCAACCGCCCGGAGACCCAGTACTTC	CASSNRPETQYF	-	-	TRBV21-1	TRBJ2-5
TGTGCCAGCAGCTCGACAGGGGGAAACTACAATGAGCAGTACTTC	CASSSTGGNYNEQYF	TRBD1	-	TRBV7-2	TRBJ2-7
TGTGCCAGCAGCAGCCTGAACCTAGCCAAAAACATTCAGTACTTC	CASSSLNLAKNIQYF	-	-	TRBV5-6	TRBJ2-4
TGCAGTGTTCTGTCAGGGGGGACGGTGGGCAATCAGCCCCAGCATTTT	CSVLSGGTVGNQPQHF	TRBD1	-	TRBV20-1	TRBJ1-5
TGCGCCAGCAGCCTTCAAGGCCAGGGTGAAGCTTTCTTT	CASSLQGQGEAFF	-	-	TRBV5-1	TRBJ1-1
TGTGCCAGCAGCTCCATGCCCCGGGGACCACGTTACGAGCAGTACTTC	CASSSMPRGPRYEQYF	-	-	TRBV5-5	TRBJ2-7
TGTGCCAGCAGTTACTCGAAGGTTGTCAATGAGCAGTTCTTC	CASSYSKVVNEQFF	-	few	TRBV6-2/TRBV6-3	TRBJ2-1
TGTGCCAGCAGTTTAGCCGAGGCAGGGTTTACTGGTGAGCAGTACTTC	CASSLAEAGFTGEQYF	-	many	TRBV12-3/TRBV12-4	TRBJ2-7
TGTGCCAGCAGAACCCCTCTACTCGAAGCTTTCTTT	CASRTPLLEAFF	-	few	TRBV28	TRBJ1-1
TGCGCCAGCAGCCGTGGGAGAGGGAATGATCAGCCCCAGCATTTT	CASSRGRGNDQPQHF	-	-	TRBV4-1	TRBJ1-5
TGCGCCAGCAGCCAAGATCCCCGGGAGGGGCAGAACGAGCAGTACTTC	CASSQDPREGQNEQYF	TRBD2	-	TRBV4-1	TRBJ2-7
TGTGCCAGTGGACAGGGGTACCACGAGCAGTACTTC	CASGQGYHEQYF	TRBD1	-	TRBV6-4	TRBJ2-7
TGCGCCAGCAGCCAAGAGAGGGGGGGCGCAGTTAATTCACCCCTCCACTTT	CASSQERGGAVNSPLHF	-	few	TRBV4-3	TRBJ1-6
TGTGCCAGCAGTGAATCCCGGCGGCAGAACACTGAAGCTTTCTTT	CASSESRRQNTEAFF	-	-	TRBV6-1	TRBJ1-1
TGTGCCAGCAGCCCAACTAGCCCCACGGAGACCCAGTACTTC	CASSPTSPTETQYF	-	few	TRBV6-2/TRBV6-3	TRBJ2-5
TGTGCCAGCGGCGACTTCGCCTACGAGCAGTACTTC	CASGDFAYEQYF	-	-	TRBV2	TRBJ2-7
TGTGCCAGCAGCCAAGGATGGTATCAGCCCCAGCATTTT	CASSQGWYQPQHF	-	-	TRBV14	TRBJ1-5
TGTGCCAGCAGTCCAATAGCGGGCCCCCCGCCAGATACGCAGTATTTT	CASSPIAGPPPDTQYF	TRBD2	many	TRBV6-5	TRBJ2-3
TGTGCCAGCTCACCGGTCCCGGCAGATACGCAGTATTTT	CASSPVPADTQYF	-	-	TRBV18	TRBJ2-3
TGTGCCAGCAGCGCCGTTGGGAATGGCTACACCTTC	CASSAVGNGYTF	-	-	TRBV9	TRBJ1-2
TGTGCCAGCAGCTTAGAGGGGAATGGGGACATGAACACCGGGGAGCTGTTTTTT	CASSLEGNGDMNTGELFF	-	-	TRBV7-2	TRBJ2-2
TGTGCCAGCAGTCGGACTAGCGGGGGGTCTAAGACCCAGTACTTC	CASSRTSGGSKTQYF	TRBD2	few	TRBV12-3/TRBV12-4	TRBJ2-5
TGTGCCAGCACCGACCGAAATCAGCCCCAGCATTTT	CASTDRNQPQHF	-	-	TRBV6-2/TRBV6-3	TRBJ1-5
TGTGCCATCAGTGAATGGTCAACAGGGATGAACACTGAAGCTTTCTTT	CAISEWSTGMNTEAFF	-	-	TRBV10-3	TRBJ1-1
TGCAGTGCCCCGGGCGATAGCGAAAGCACAGATACGCAGTATTTT	CSAPGDSESTDTQYF	-	-	TRBV20-1	TRBJ2-3
TGTGCCAGCAGCCCCAGATGGGAGGAGCAGTACTTC	CASSPRWEEQYF	-	few	TRBV11-2	TRBJ2-7
TGTGCCAGCGAGTCTGACTATAATTCACCCCTCCACTTT	CASESDYNSPLHF	-	few	TRBV28	TRBJ1-6
TGTGCCAGCAGCGTAGGCGGTGCGAACACCGGGGAGCTGTTTTTT	CASSVGGANTGELFF	-	-	TRBV9	TRBJ2-2
TGTGCCAGCAGCACCTCGGACAGGGAGCAGTACTTC	CASSTSDREQYF	TRBD1	few	TRBV3-1	TRBJ2-5
TGTGCCAGCAGCCCCCCTTGGGGGACCGAGCAGTACTTC	CASSPPWGTEQYF	-	-	TRBV7-9	TRBJ2-7
TGTGCCAGCAGCGTAGGGCCAGCGGGGGCCCAAGAGACCCAGTACTTC	CASSVGPAGAQETQYF	TRBD2	-	TRBV9	TRBJ2-5
TGCGCCAGCAGCCATGTACTTGGACAGGGGGGACAGCCCCAGCATTTT	CASSHVLGQGGQPQHF	TRBD1	few	TRBV4-1	TRBJ1-5
TGTGCCAGCAGTCTCCTAGCGGGGGGTTTTACAGATACGCAGTATTTT	CASSLLAGGFTDTQYF	TRBD2	-	TRBV12-3/TRBV12-4	TRBJ2-3
TGCAGTGCTAGAGATAGGCCAGGGGGTGAAAAACTGTTTTTT	CSARDRPGGEKLFF	TRBD1	-	TRBV20-1	TRBJ1-4
TGTGCCAGCAGCGTACCCTCAGCAAACTACGAGCAGTACTTC	CASSVPSANYEQYF	-	few	TRBV7-2	TRBJ2-7
TGTGCCAGTAGCTTAGGGTCTACAGGGCTTAGCTCCTACGAGCAGTACTTC	CASSLGSTGLSSYEQYF	-	-	TRBV7-2	TRBJ2-7
TGTGCCACCAGCAGAGGAGATCAGGACACCGGGGAGCTGTTTTTT	CATSRGDQDTGELFF	-	-	TRBV15	TRBJ2-2
TGCAGTGCTCAAAGCGGGACTAATGTAAATGAAAAACTGTTTTTT	CSAQSGTNVNEKLFF	-	-	TRBV20-1	TRBJ1-4
TGTGCCACCAGCAAGAGGACAGCTAACTATGGCTACACCTTC	CATSKRTANYGYTF	-	-	TRBV15	TRBJ1-2
TGTGCCAGCAGCTTAGTAAACACCCCTAACTATGGCTACACCTTC	CASSLVNTPNYGYTF	-	few	TRBV7-9	TRBJ1-2
TGTGCCAGCAGCCGAGGGGCCTCGAACACTGAAGCTTTCTTT	CASSRGASNTEAFF	-	-	TRBV14	TRBJ1-1
TGTGCCAGCACCCCTCGTCAGGGGGAGACCCAGTACTTC	CASTPRQGETQYF	-	few	TRBV28	TRBJ2-5
TGCGCCAGCAGCCAAGCAGCGGGACAGGGGGCGCGTAGCTACACCTTC	CASSQAAGQGARSYTF	TRBD1	-	TRBV4-3	TRBJ1-2
TGTGCCAGCAGTTACGCCGGGAGCCAAAACATTCAGTACTTC	CASSYAGSQNIQYF	-	-	TRBV6-2/TRBV6-3	TRBJ2-4
TGCGCCAGCAGCCAGGCCTCCGAGGAGACCCAGTACTTC	CASSQASEETQYF	-	many	TRBV4-3	TRBJ2-5
TGTGCCAGCAGTTATGAGACCGGTTCCCGAGGTTTGTACTTC	CASSYETGSRGLYF	-	-	TRBV6-5	TRBJ2-7
TGTGCCATCAGTGAGATCTACCCGGACACACGCTCTGGAAACACCATATATTTT	CAISEIYPDTRSGNTIYF	-	-	TRBV10-3	TRBJ1-3